Listed below are T cell receptor beta chains from one sample, sequenced in a study of regulatory T cells in long-lasting Graves disease. TCRdb ran MiXCR on the multiplex PCR reads and lists one entry per CDR3 protein. The data contain about 440,000 distinct CDR3 sequences, 15% of them singletons. These same records also appear under a second study, on T cells in Graves' hyperthyroidism and ophthalmopathy.

The input for sequencing was peripheral blood mononuclear cells (PBMCs), taken at new diagnosis, from a patient treated with antithyroid drugs. Every receptor here comes from a woman aged 25 to 39 with Graves disease. The CDR3 runs from the conserved cysteine through the conserved F or W. D genes are given only for firm matches. Clone size is stated in some rows and not others, as once, few, many or a class when expanded.

J,D,V,size,CDR3,DNA
TRBJ2-1,TRBD2,TRBV7-3,many,CASSLRGRRLAGGNEQFF,TGTGCCAGCAGCTTAAGGGGTAGGCGACTAGCGGGAGGCAATGAGCAGTTCTTC
TRBJ2-7,NA,TRBV12-5,NA,CASAQPNGEQYF,TGTGCTAGTGCCCAGCCGAACGGCGAGCAGTACTTC
TRBJ1-2,NA,TRBV30,few,CAWSVFGASANYGYTF,TGTGCCTGGAGTGTATTTGGGGCCTCAGCTAACTATGGCTACACCTTC
TRBJ1-6,NA,TRBV4-2,few,CASSQIKDSPLHF,TGTGCCAGCAGCCAGATTAAGGATTCACCCCTCCACTTT
TRBJ2-5,NA,TRBV27,many,CASSLRDPRKTQYF,TGTGCCAGCAGTTTACGGGACCCACGGAAGACCCAGTACTTC
TRBJ1-1,TRBD1,TRBV28,many,CAGQGRTEAFF,TGTGCCGGACAGGGTCGGACTGAAGCTTTCTTT
TRBJ1-1,NA,TRBV2,many,CANVLANTEAFF,TGTGCCAACGTACTTGCGAACACTGAAGCTTTCTTT
TRBJ2-7,NA,TRBV11-2,many,CASSYTEYEQYF,TGTGCCAGCAGCTACACGGAGTACGAGCAGTACTTC
TRBJ2-3,TRBD2,TRBV29-1,many,CSEISGRRTDTQYF,TGCAGCGAAATTAGCGGGAGGCGCACAGATACGCAGTATTTT
TRBJ1-3,NA,TRBV5-8,few,CASSLKTSGGSGNTIYF,TGTGCCAGCAGCTTGAAAACTAGCGGAGGCTCTGGAAACACCATATATTTT
TRBJ2-7,TRBD1,TRBV20-1,many,CSASTGGGYEQYF,TGCAGTGCATCGACAGGGGGCGGCTACGAGCAGTACTTC
TRBJ1-6,NA,TRBV9,NA,CASSDGGSSYNSPLHF,TGTGCCAGCAGCGATGGGGGGAGCTCCTATAATTCACCCCTCCACTTT
TRBJ2-5,TRBD2,TRBV29-1,NA,CSVNWSPGGESGETQYF,TGCAGCGTTAATTGGTCTCCGGGGGGGGAGTCCGGAGAGACCCAGTACTTC
TRBJ1-1,NA,TRBV19,NA,CASTHQGQANTEAFF,TGTGCCAGTACTCACCAGGGGCAAGCGAACACTGAAGCTTTCTTT
TRBJ2-3,NA,TRBV12-3/TRBV12-4,many,CASSLSPVGGSTDTQYF,TGTGCCAGCAGTTTAAGTCCCGTCGGGGGTAGCACAGATACGCAGTATTTT
TRBJ1-1,TRBD1,TRBV2,many,CASSLTGKTEAFF,TGTGCCAGCAGTTTGACAGGGAAAACTGAAGCTTTCTTT
TRBJ2-1,NA,TRBV18,many,CASSPPSVLLYNEQFF,TGTGCCAGCTCACCACCTAGCGTTTTGTTGTACAATGAGCAGTTCTTC
TRBJ2-7,TRBD2,TRBV7-2,few,CASSLAPGLAGGPYEQYF,TGTGCCAGCAGCTTAGCCCCGGGACTAGCGGGAGGACCCTACGAGCAGTACTTC
TRBJ2-7,TRBD1,TRBV11-2,many,CASKPGTGNYEQYF,TGTGCCAGCAAGCCAGGGACAGGGAACTACGAGCAGTACTTC
TRBJ2-1,TRBD2,TRBV9,many,CASSVAIGRGGYNEQFF,TGTGCCAGCAGCGTAGCTATCGGGCGGGGGGGCTACAATGAGCAGTTCTTC
TRBJ2-5,TRBD2,TRBV24-1,few,CATSDSREGETQYF,TGTGCCACCAGTGACTCCCGGGAGGGCGAGACCCAGTACTTC
TRBJ1-3,NA,TRBV20-1,few,CSARDVGTPRSGNTIYF,TGCAGTGCTAGAGATGTGGGGACCCCACGCTCTGGAAACACCATATATTTT
TRBJ2-1,NA,TRBV14,NA,CASSQFPSGGSYNEQFF,TGTGCCAGCAGCCAATTTCCATCTGGGGGCTCCTACAATGAGCAGTTCTTC
TRBJ1-2,NA,TRBV12-3/TRBV12-4,many,CASSLSILRDYGYTF,TGTGCCAGCAGTTTATCCATTCTACGGGACTATGGCTACACCTTC
TRBJ2-1,NA,TRBV3-1,few,CASSQDRSENEQFF,TGTGCCAGCAGCCAAGATAGGAGCGAGAATGAGCAGTTCTTC
TRBJ2-3,NA,TRBV7-8,few,CASSFSGQTDTQYF,TGTGCCAGCAGCTTTAGCGGACAGACAGATACGCAGTATTTT
TRBJ2-2,NA,TRBV10-3,NA,CAISGPHLLRADTGELFF,TGTGCCATCAGTGGGCCCCACCTACTAAGGGCCGACACCGGGGAGCTGTTTTTT
TRBJ1-1,NA,TRBV19,few,CASTGAIGGTEAFF,TGTGCCAGTACCGGGGCCATAGGCGGCACTGAAGCTTTCTTT
TRBJ1-2,NA,TRBV20-1,few,CSARDNTKDYGYTF,TGCAGTGCTAGAGATAATACGAAGGACTATGGCTACACCTTC
TRBJ2-1,NA,TRBV28,many,CASSPTGLAFYNEQFF,TGTGCCAGCAGCCCAACTGGGCTAGCGTTTTACAATGAGCAGTTCTTC